Detailed here is one T cell receptor (beta chain). This clonotype was counted ten times or more. Which antigen it targets is not known. No much larger clonotype is one base removed from it; base qualities were not supplied. The CDR3 holds 15 amino acids from the cysteine to the phenylalanine. The DNA shown is the 45-base CDR3, in frame from base 1. As encoded in the germline V gene (reference sequence), CDR1 is DFQATT while CDR2 is SNEGSKA. Here V drops 3 bases and J drops 7 bases, and the junction holds 11 bases not matched to any gene. These data come from a study of regulatory T cells in long-lasting Graves disease (dated by TCRdb to the early 2020s). With regard to the full study: Newly diagnosed Graves' disease patients had taken antithyroid drugs for less than 3 months. This study used TCR sequencing and RNA sequencing of peripheral blood to compare persistent Graves' disease patients against newly diagnosed Graves' disease patients. The study was conducted in China and was registered as a clinical trial. A total of some 35 samples underwent TCR sequencing, from about 13 patients with persistent Graves' disease and some 20 patients with newly diagnosed Graves' disease.

According to the study, the label for this sample's time point signals: newly diagnosed GD, antithyroid drugs for less than 3 months. For both TCR sequencing and RNA sequencing, RNA was extracted from PBMCs in TRIzol. Graves' disease was diagnosed according to American Thyroid Association guidelines. Recruitment of patients was carried out at an endocrinology department in Xi'an, China. From each patient, about 9 milliliters of peripheral blood was collected into an EDTA anticoagulant tube. Ficoll Paque Plus density gradient separation was used to isolate PBMCs, and no further T cell sorting was performed. An Agilent 2100 Bioanalyzer and agarose gel were used to check RNA quality, and a NanoDrop 2000 was used to measure RNA concentration. Preparation of the library involved multiplex PCR. The sequencer was an Illumina HiSeq 4000. TCR beta libraries were built with iRepertoire HTBI primers and Arm-PCR amplification of CDR3 regions. Before sequencing, the PCR products went through gel purification. For the original study's pipeline: A total of fewer than 65 TRBV and more than twelve TRBJ segments were identified across samples and were used for gene usage analysis of CDR3 amino acid clonotypes. COPE and FqMerger were used to merge the filtered high-quality paired reads into contigs. BLAST was used to align contigs to the IMGT TRBV, TRBD and TRBJ reference genes, and CDR3 was defined following IMGT. Highly expanded clones were defined as clonotypes with a frequency above 0.1%. Shannon entropy was used to measure repertoire diversity, and the Gini coefficient was used to measure V-J evenness. A clonotype found in more than one individual was treated as public. TCRdb cleaned the public reads at Q25 with fastp, built clones with MiXCR and kept in-frame beta chains. Merged by CDR3 protein, the rows form single entries marked with the most common genes and DNA. None of the V and J calls come from the authors' own analysis; TCRdb made them. The sample yields 200,000 to 250,000 distinct CDR3 sequences; less than 20% were counted once. The leading ten clones occupy 10% to 15% of the sample.

Findings and caveats that apply to the study as a whole: Persistent disease showed preferential use of TRBV28, TRBJ1-2 and TRBJ2-5, whereas newly diagnosed disease favored TRBV20-1 and TRBJ2-1. The authors noted that the small sample size was a limitation that may lower accuracy. More public clonotypes were shared among persistent patients (roughly 2,900) than among newly diagnosed patients (roughly 1,000). Compared with newly diagnosed patients, patients with persistent Graves' disease had lower TCR Shannon entropy and fewer highly expanded clones, which suggests clonal expansion. Peripheral blood alone was examined, since thyroid tissue, which constituted the primary lesion, could not be accessed. Only the TCR beta chain was sequenced and analyzed.

These data were likewise used in another study, on T cells in Graves' hyperthyroidism and ophthalmopathy. The second paper further reports: Stable Graves' hyperthyroidism was defined as the absence of progression to ophthalmopathy over 18 months of follow-up. Hyperthyroidism patients were newly diagnosed, with disease duration under 2 months, and aged 18 to 65 years. Any patient with an uncontrolled infection, another autoimmune disease, pregnancy or lactation was excluded. Diagnoses relied on clinical symptoms, serum thyroxine and TRAb, thyroid ultrasound and orbital computed tomography. For the first round of RT-PCR on the TCR CDR3, the HTBI primer set was used together with the Qiagen OneStep RT-PCR kit. Most expanded thyroid clonotypes (frequency above 0.001) were also detected in blood, a finding suggesting that blood repertoires may reflect thyroid immune responses. Ophthalmopathy was separated from stable hyperthyroidism by a 13 V-J signature model, with about 88% sensitivity and about 84% specificity obtained in cross-validation and 80%/75% obtained in testing. In validation, the model predicted progression to ophthalmopathy a median of roughly 6.2 months before onset, with over 60% sensitivity and 72.22% specificity. To identify TCR V-J signatures that set the groups apart, the researchers used a discovery cohort of 90 to 100 patients, made up of 40 to 45 with Graves' ophthalmopathy and 57 with stable Graves' hyperthyroidism. Whether ophthalmopathy could be predicted prospectively was tested in an independent validation cohort made up of about 18 hyperthyroidism patients plus 17 patients who later progressed to ophthalmopathy. The approximately 100 discovery patients were randomly split 7:3 into training and test sets. The study also compared thyroid tissue and blood T-cell repertoires from roughly 6 Graves' hyperthyroidism patients. Following sampling, methimazole starting at 30 mg daily was given to hyperthyroidism patients, and high-dose intravenous methylprednisolone was given to ophthalmopathy patients. A second multiplex PCR round built the libraries, followed by size selection and purification. The libraries were sequenced on an Illumina HiSeq2000 using paired-end 100 bp reads. SOAPnuke was used to process the raw data, with reads discarded if the reads contained adapters or uncalled bases, had a mean Phred below 15, or lacked an exact constant-primer or identifier match. COPE v1.2.5 was used to merge high-quality paired reads, and clonotypes were defined as unique nucleotide sequences. MiTCR v1.1 was used to align the clonotypes against IMGT TRBV, TRBD and TRBJ reference segments. The analysis was restricted to V-J combinations with a frequency above 0.0001, which together covered just over 99% of the repertoires. The TCS score was defined as the ratio of F50 (clonal expansion) to E x V (chaos), calculated using BLOSUM62-based TCRdist between CDR3 peptides within each V-J. Welch's t-statistics and random forest reduced several hundred V-J features to 10 to 15, which were used in a naive Bayes classifier (R e1071). No statistical method was used to fix the sample size in advance, and group allocation was not hidden from the investigators. The paper reports TCR Vbeta CDR3 sequencing of approximately 140 peripheral blood samples: around 45 ophthalmopathy, around 80 hyperthyroidism and 17 progressor patients.

The origin of this receptor is a woman in her 30s with Graves disease. Donor details come from another sample of the same person, matched by shared clones. The sequence links TRBV20-1 to TRBJ2-7; 11 middle bases align to TRBD2. This specimen consisted of peripheral blood mononuclear cells (PBMCs), obtained at new diagnosis, from a patient treated with antithyroid drugs. This receptor carries the CDR3 CSASPPVAGGREQYF. In nucleotides, the sequence is TGCAGTGCTAGCCCGCCGGTAGCGGGAGGGAGAGAGCAGTACTTC.